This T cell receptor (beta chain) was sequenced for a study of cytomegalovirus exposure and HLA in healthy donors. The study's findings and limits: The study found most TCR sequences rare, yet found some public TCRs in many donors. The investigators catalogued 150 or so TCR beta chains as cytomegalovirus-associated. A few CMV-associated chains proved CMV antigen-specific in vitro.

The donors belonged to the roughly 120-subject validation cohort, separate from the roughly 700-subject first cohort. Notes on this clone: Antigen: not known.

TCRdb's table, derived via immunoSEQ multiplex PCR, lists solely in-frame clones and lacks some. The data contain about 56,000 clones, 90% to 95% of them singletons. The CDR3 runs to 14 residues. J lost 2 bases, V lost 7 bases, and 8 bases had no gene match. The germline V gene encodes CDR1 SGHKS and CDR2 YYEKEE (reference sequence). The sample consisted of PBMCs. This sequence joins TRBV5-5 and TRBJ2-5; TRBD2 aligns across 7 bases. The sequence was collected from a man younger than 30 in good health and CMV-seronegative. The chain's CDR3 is CASWGGGVQETQYF. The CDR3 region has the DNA TGTGCCAGCTGGGGTGGGGGGGTACAAGAGACCCAGTACTTC.